The present entry profiles one T cell receptor beta chain with its context. Its antigen is undetermined. Repertoires were generated with immunoSEQ multiplex PCR, while TCRdb's copy carries only in-frame clones and drops some. The sample has 65,000 to 85,000 clones, 70% to 80% seen once; the top ten hold about a sixth. These data come from a study of radiotherapy plus CTLA-4 blockade in lung cancer. As for the study in general: The study recorded objective responses in 18% of patients and disease control in roughly 34%. Points from the study as a whole: Increased serum interferon-beta after radiation also reportedly predicted response strongly.

Treatment of patients with chemo-refractory metastatic non-small-cell lung cancer consisted of focal radiation plus CTLA-4 blockade with ipilimumab. V shed 0 bases and J shed 2 bases, with 12 bases lying between them. CDR1 SGDLS and CDR2 YYNGEE come from the germline V gene. The CDR3 covers 15 residues. Sample: peripheral blood, taken from a patient treated with radiotherapy plus ipilimumab. This sequence was found in a human donor with non-small cell lung cancer whose response to radiotherapy plus ipilimumab could not be evaluated. Some clones in this sample may be carry-over from other donors' samples. The chain couples TRBV9 to TRBJ2-7; D call uncertain. CDR3 loop: CASSVEANFPYEQYF. The CDR3 coding sequence is TGTGCCAGCAGCGTAGAAGCAAATTTCCCCTACGAGCAGTACTTC.